This TCR beta chain was identified in a study of spatial heterogeneity in lung cancer. The time point: sample taken at primary tumor resection. From tumor, nontumor lung or frozen PBMC, whole RNA was taken unsorted for sequencing. This clonotype was picked up a small number of times. CDR3 length equals 14 residues. Losses at the gene ends were 5 bases for V and 2 bases for J; bases not matched to a gene: 2. Germline V CDR1 and CDR2: MNHEY, SVGEGT. MiXCR, run by TCRdb on the 5' RACE reads, gives a single entry per CDR3 protein. The sample has 40,000 to 45,000 distinct CDR3 sequences, around 6.8% seen once.

Sequencing was performed on PBMCs, taken at surgery. This chain connects TRBV6-2 or TRBV6-3 to TRBJ1-2; the match to TRBD1 covers 10 bases. The source is a female donor with early-stage non-small cell lung cancer. DNA of the CDR3: TGTGCCAGCAGTCGGGACAGGGGAAACTATGGCTACACCTTC. Translated: CASSRDRGNYGYTF.